Each of the 27 T cell receptor beta chains below was sequenced from the same sample in a study of OX40 agonist ivuxolimab in advanced cancers. The method was the immunoSEQ multiplex PCR assay. TCRdb mirrors the immuneACCESS table, restricted to in-frame sequences. Some clones are absent from its copies; in checked studies, under half trace to an unresolved V gene, and the reason for the others is unknown. The sample contains 50,000 to 70,000 clones, around 89% of them found a single time. The ten largest clones add up to 14% of the sample. Specimen: CD4+ or CD8+ T cells sorted from blood, collected in a trial of the OX40 agonist ivuxolimab. The source is an adult with an advanced solid tumor such as melanoma, head and neck, liver or kidney cancer.

CDR3 sequence reads: CASSLASGGTINEQYF. The CDR3 region has the DNA TGTGCCAGCAGCTTAGCGTCGGGAGGTACTATCAACGAGCAGTACTTC. This chain uses TRBV7-9 with TRBJ2-7, with 7 nucleotides matching TRBD2. Germline CDR1 is SEHNR and CDR2 is FQNEAQ (reference sequence). After removal of 0 bases from V and 5 bases from J, the junction contained 10 bases not matched to a gene. There are 16 residues in the CDR3.

This clone came up once. J is TRBJ2-1 and V is TRBV7-3; D is undetermined. Trimming removed 5 bases at V and 1 base at J, with 12 bases between. The CDR3 length is 15 residues. Per germline, CDR1 SGHTA and CDR2 FQGTGA. For the CDR3, the DNA is TGTGCCAGCAGCCCCTCCCAGGCGTCCTACAATGAGCAGTTCTTC. Amino acids: CASSPSQASYNEQFF.

This clone was counted a single time. This chain links TRBV11-2 with TRBJ1-1, with unresolved D. Per germline, CDR1 SGHAT and CDR2 FQNNGV. CDR3 length equals 14 residues. Trimming took 2 bases from V and 6 from J, leaving 13 bases between them. The chain's CDR3 is CASSLLPLGAEAFF. The CDR3 nucleotides are TGTGCCAGCAGCTTATTACCTCTTGGGGCTGAAGCTTTCTTT.

V is TRBV6-1 and J is TRBJ1-1; D uncertain. The CDR3 length is 15 residues. Germline V lookup: CDR1 MNHNS, CDR2 SASEGT. Trimming removed 3 bases at V and 1 base at J, with 12 bases between. The chain's CDR3 is CASSERKAPNTEAFF. CDR3 in DNA: TGTGCCAGCAGTGAGAGGAAGGCTCCGAACACTGAAGCTTTCTTT.

The table lists this clone with a few counts. The chain is built from TRBV15 and TRBJ2-7; D is undetermined. CDR3 length equals 12 residues. V lost 5 bases, J lost 5 bases, and 10 bases lay in between. Germline CDR1 and CDR2: LNHNV and YYDKDF (reference sequence). The CDR3 bases are TGTGCCACCAGCCTAGACCGCAACGAGCAGTACTTC. It yields the protein CATSLDRNEQYF.

The chain joins TRBV7-2 to TRBJ2-3; 9 nucleotides align to TRBD1. V lost 4 bases, J lost 6 bases, and 8 bases stayed unmatched. From germline, CDR1 is SGHTA and CDR2 FQGNSA. The CDR3 is 15 amino acids. This CDR3 is CASSSLTGGPDTQYF. CDR3 nucleotides: TGTGCCAGCAGCTCATTGACAGGGGGTCCGGATACGCAGTATTTT.

The chain recombines TRBV9 with TRBJ2-1, with D perhaps matching TRBD1 (5 bases). The CDR3 is 17 amino acids. In germline, CDR1 is SGDLS, CDR2 YYNGEE. Trimming pared 0 bases from V and 3 bases from J, leaving 16 bases between. DNA of the CDR3: TGTGCCAGCAGCGTAGACTTGGGGCGACAGAGCTACAATGAGCAGTTCTTC. Residues: CASSVDLGRQSYNEQFF.

This clone was recorded only once. The V and J genes are TRBV11-3 and TRBJ2-2; 15 bases fit TRBD2. CDR3 length equals 18 residues. Trimming cost V 6 bases and J 1 base; bases outside gene matches: 6. CDR1 and CDR2 (germline): SGHNT, YENEEA. This chain's CDR3 is CASSLGLAGGMNTGELFF. The CDR3 nucleotides are TGTGCCAGCAGTCTTGGACTAGCGGGAGGGATGAACACCGGGGAGCTGTTTTTT.

The chain recombines TRBV5-5 with TRBJ2-5, with 11 bases lining up with TRBD2. Trimming took 10 bases from V and 4 from J; bases not matched to a gene: 6. This CDR3 has 13 amino acids. The germline V gene encodes CDR1 SGHKS and CDR2 YYEKEE (reference sequence). CDR3 DNA sequence: TGTGCCTCCAGACTAGCGGGGATAGAGACCCAGTACTTC. Residues: CASRLAGIETQYF.

J is TRBJ2-5 and V is TRBV27; D possibly corresponds to TRBD2 (6 bases). With 8 bases removed from V and 4 bases from J, the gap between germline ends came to 23 bases. CDR3 length equals 16 residues. Per germline, CDR1 MNHEY and CDR2 SMNVEV (reference sequence). CDR3 loop: CASSQGVTGVRETQYF. The CDR3 coding sequence is TGTGCCAGCTCTCAAGGGGTAACGGGAGTAAGAGAGACCCAGTACTTC.

V is TRBV30 and J is TRBJ2-5, with 8 bases matching TRBD1. This CDR3 has 14 residues. V dropped 2 bases and J dropped 4; count of bases not matched to a gene: 6. Germline lookup yields CDR1 GTSNPN and CDR2 SVGIG (reference sequence). The CDR3 protein is CAWSPGQGGETQYF. For the CDR3, the DNA is TGTGCCTGGAGTCCTGGACAGGGAGGAGAGACCCAGTACTTC.

This clone was seen only once. This chain uses TRBV27 with TRBJ1-5, with D perhaps matching TRBD1 (5 bases). The CDR3 is made up of 14 amino acids. Germline-derived CDR1 and CDR2 are MNHEY and SMNVEV (reference sequence). V shed 3 bases and J shed 5 bases, with 11 bases lying between them. CDR3 sequence (DNA): TGTGCCAGCAGTTTTCAGGGAAGGCATCAGCCCCAGCATTTT. This gives the protein CASSFQGRHQPQHF.

This chain joins TRBV13 and TRBJ1-1, with 8 bases lining up with TRBD1. The CDR3 is made up of 14 amino acids. Germline lookup yields CDR1 PRHDT and CDR2 FYEKMQ (reference sequence). Trimming took 5 bases from V and 4 from J; bases not matched to a gene: 6. CDR3 residues: CASSPRTGPTEAFF. In nucleotides, the CDR3 is TGTGCCAGCAGCCCGAGGACAGGGCCCACTGAAGCTTTCTTT. Full variable domain (rest looked up from reference TRBV13 and TRBJ1-1): AAGVIQSPRHLIKEKRETATLKCYPIPRHDTVYWYQQGPGQDPQFLISFYEKMQSDKGSIPDRFSAQQFSDYHSELNMSSLELGDSALYFCASSPRTGPTEAFFGQGTRLTVV.

The genes are TRBV2 and TRBJ2-3; D is ambiguous. V lost 4 bases to trimming and J lost 6 bases, with 11 bases between them. Germline V gene lookup returns CDR1 SNHLY and CDR2 FYNNEI. CDR3 length: 13 residues. This CDR3 reads CASSVLVLDTQYF. The CDR3 DNA reads TGTGCCAGCAGTGTTTTGGTTCTTGATACGCAGTATTTT.

The chain joins TRBV2 to TRBJ1-3; no definite D call. Germline V lookup: CDR1 SNHLY, CDR2 FYNNEI. V was cut by 3 bases and J by 3 bases, with 9 bases left in between. This CDR3 comprises 14 residues. The CDR3 protein is CASSDAGSGNTIYF. CDR3 bases: TGTGCCAGCAGTGATGCGGGGAGTGGAAACACCATATATTTT.

This clone was detected only once. This sequence joins TRBV13 and TRBJ2-3; D is unresolved. The V end was cut by 4 bases, the J end by 0 bases, with 11 bases between. Per germline, CDR1 PRHDT and CDR2 FYEKMQ (reference sequence). The CDR3 loop spans 15 amino acids. The CDR3 region is CASSSGDGSTDTQYF. The CDR3 nucleotides read TGTGCCAGCAGCTCCGGAGATGGGAGCACAGATACGCAGTATTTT.

For the CDR3, the DNA is TGTGCCACCCGGGACAGGGGGACTGAAGCTTTCTTT. Protein sequence: CATRDRGTEAFF. The chain couples TRBV27 to TRBJ1-1; 11 nucleotides match TRBD1. The CDR3 is made up of 12 amino acids. The junction had 3 bases not matched to a gene; V was cut back by 10 bases and J by 5 bases. Germline values: CDR1 MNHEY, CDR2 SMNVEV (reference sequence).

This chain joins TRBV27 and TRBJ2-1; TRBD1 is a possible D gene (5 bases). The V end was cut by 6 bases, the J end by 10 bases, with 13 bases between. This CDR3 has 12 residues. The germline CDR1 and CDR2 sequences are MNHEY and SMNVEV (reference sequence). CDR3 loop: CASRGGWGEQFF. CDR3 nucleotides: TGTGCCAGCAGAGGCGGTTGGGGCGAGCAGTTCTTC.

The chain uses TRBV6-5 and TRBJ1-6; tentative D call: TRBD1 (5 bases). CDR3 size: 15 residues. V dropped 2 bases and J dropped 9 bases, with 14 bases sitting between them. The V gene's germline CDR1 is MNHEY and CDR2 SVGAGI. The CDR3 nucleotides are TGTGCCAGCAGTTACCAAGGGGACCGCGGTTCACCCCTCCACTTT. Translated, it gives CASSYQGDRGSPLHF.

This rearrangement joins TRBV7-9 to TRBJ2-7, with D unclear. Trimming left V 5 bases short and J 6 bases short, with 11 bases between. Germline V gives CDR1 SEHNR, CDR2 FQNEAQ (reference sequence). CDR3 length: 12 amino acids. The CDR3 is CASSPGQSEQYF. As DNA, the CDR3 is TGTGCCAGCAGCCCCGGGCAGTCCGAGCAGTACTTC.

DNA of the CDR3: TGTGCCAGCAGCTTCGGGGGCGTCTACGAGCAGTACTTC. Amino acids: CASSFGGVYEQYF. This rearrangement joins TRBV11-2 to TRBJ2-7, with D tentatively TRBD1 or TRBD2 (6 bases each). Germline CDR1 SGHAT, CDR2 FQNNGV. The CDR3 spans 13 residues. The V gene lost 3 bases and the J gene lost 3 bases, with 9 bases spanning the gap.

The chain combines TRBV19 with TRBJ1-1; TRBD1 might be the D (6 bases). Deletions cut 7 bases from V and 4 bases from J, with 13 bases between. The CDR3 is made up of 13 amino acids. Looked up from germline, CDR1 is LNHDA and CDR2 is SQIVND (reference sequence). As DNA, the CDR3 is TGTGCCAGTAACCGGGGGCGCAGCACTGAAGCTTTCTTT. As protein: CASNRGRSTEAFF.

The chain carries TRBV27 and TRBJ2-2; D perhaps matches TRBD2 (7 bases). Germline V gene data show CDR1 as MNHEY and CDR2 as SMNVEV (reference sequence). Trimming took 5 bases from V and 3 from J, leaving 13 bases between them. This CDR3 has 15 amino acids. CDR3 residues: CASSQGTTYTGELFF. The DNA of the CDR3 is TGTGCCAGCAGTCAGGGGACTACCTACACCGGGGAGCTGTTTTTT.

V gene TRBV5-6 combines with J gene TRBJ2-1; D possibly matches TRBD1 or TRBD2 (5 bases each). V was shortened by 0 bases and J by 7 bases, with 14 bases between the two germline ends. This CDR3 has 15 amino acids. The germline V gene encodes CDR1 SGHDT and CDR2 YYEEEE. CDR3 residues: CASSLVRWDPNEQFF. As DNA, the CDR3 is TGTGCCAGCAGCTTGGTGAGGTGGGACCCGAATGAGCAGTTCTTC.

The rearrangement joins TRBV19 to TRBJ2-2; 10 nucleotides align to TRBD2. Germline lookup yields CDR1 LNHDA and CDR2 SQIVND (reference sequence). This CDR3 is built from 15 residues. The V gene end was trimmed by 5 bases and the J gene end by 6 bases; junction bases not matched to a gene: 6. CDR3 protein: CASSPLAGAAGELFF. CDR3 nucleotides: TGTGCCAGTAGTCCCCTAGCGGGAGCGGCCGGGGAGCTGTTTTTT.

In this sample, this clone turned up once. This sequence joins TRBV6-1 and TRBJ1-2; D is uncertain. Looked up from germline, CDR1 is MNHNS and CDR2 is SASEGT. V was clipped by 3 bases and J by 3 bases, with 14 bases between them. The CDR3 runs to 15 residues. The CDR3 protein is CASSDPGKEHYGYTF. The CDR3 DNA reads TGTGCCAGCAGTGACCCTGGCAAAGAACACTATGGCTACACCTTC.

The CDR3 spells CSVEPVLLGYGYTF. For the CDR3, the DNA is TGCAGCGTTGAGCCCGTCCTCCTAGGCTATGGCTACACCTTC. V gene TRBV29-1 combines with J gene TRBJ1-2; D not certain. Germline CDR1 and CDR2: SQVTM and ANQGSEA. V was shortened by 3 bases and J by 4 bases, with 15 bases between the two germline ends. The CDR3 runs 14 residues.